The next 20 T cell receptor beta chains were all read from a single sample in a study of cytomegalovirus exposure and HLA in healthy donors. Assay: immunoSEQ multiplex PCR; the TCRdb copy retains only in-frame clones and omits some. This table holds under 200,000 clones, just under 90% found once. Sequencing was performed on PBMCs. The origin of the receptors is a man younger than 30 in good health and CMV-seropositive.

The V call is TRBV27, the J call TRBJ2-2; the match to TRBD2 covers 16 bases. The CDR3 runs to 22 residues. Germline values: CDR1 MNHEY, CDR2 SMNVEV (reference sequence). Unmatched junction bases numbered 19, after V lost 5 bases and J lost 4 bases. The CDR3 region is CASSPLGPGLAGGPGITGELFF. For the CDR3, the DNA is TGTGCCAGCAGTCCCTTAGGCCCGGGACTAGCGGGAGGGCCCGGGATCACCGGGGAGCTGTTTTTT.

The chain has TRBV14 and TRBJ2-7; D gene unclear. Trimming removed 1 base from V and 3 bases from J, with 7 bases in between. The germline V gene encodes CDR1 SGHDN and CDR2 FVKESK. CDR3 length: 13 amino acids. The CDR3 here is CASSQVSFYEQYF. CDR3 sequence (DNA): TGTGCCAGCAGCCAAGTTTCATTCTACGAGCAGTACTTC.

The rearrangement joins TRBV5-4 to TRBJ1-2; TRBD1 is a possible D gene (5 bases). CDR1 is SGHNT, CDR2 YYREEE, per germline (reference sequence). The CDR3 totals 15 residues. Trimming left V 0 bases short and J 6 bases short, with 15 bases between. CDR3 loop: CASSLVRGRGDGYTF. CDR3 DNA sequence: TGTGCCAGCAGCTTGGTGAGGGGCCGCGGGGATGGCTACACCTTC. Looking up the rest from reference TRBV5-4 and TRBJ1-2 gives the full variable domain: ETGVTQSPTHLIKTRGQQVTLRCSSQSGHNTVSWYQQALGQGPQFIFQYYREEENGRGNFPPRFSGLQFPNYSSELNVNALELDDSALYLCASSLVRGRGDGYTFGSGTRLTVV.

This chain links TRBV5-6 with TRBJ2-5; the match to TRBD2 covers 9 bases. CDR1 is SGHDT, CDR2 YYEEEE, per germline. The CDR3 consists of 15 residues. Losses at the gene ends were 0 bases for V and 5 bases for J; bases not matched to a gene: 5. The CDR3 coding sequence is TGTGCCAGCAGCTTGGCCTCTAGCGGGATTGAGACCCAGTACTTC. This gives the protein CASSLASSGIETQYF. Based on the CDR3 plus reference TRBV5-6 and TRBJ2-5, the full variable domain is DAGVTQSPTHLIKTRGQQVTLRCSPKSGHDTVSWYQQALGQGPQFIFQYYEEEERQRGNFPDRFSGHQFPNYSSELNVNALLLGDSALYLCASSLASSGIETQYFGPGTRLLVL.

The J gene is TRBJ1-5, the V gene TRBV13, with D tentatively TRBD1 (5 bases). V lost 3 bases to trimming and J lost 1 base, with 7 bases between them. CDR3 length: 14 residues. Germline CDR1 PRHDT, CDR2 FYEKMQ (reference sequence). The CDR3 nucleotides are TGTGCCAGCAGCTTTGGACAAAGCAATCAGCCCCAGCATTTT. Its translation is CASSFGQSNQPQHF.

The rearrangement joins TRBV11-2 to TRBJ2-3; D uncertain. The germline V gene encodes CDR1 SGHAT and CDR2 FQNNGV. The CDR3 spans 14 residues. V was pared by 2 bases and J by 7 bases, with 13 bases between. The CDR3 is CASSLSPSRYTQYF. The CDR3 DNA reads TGTGCCAGCAGCTTATCCCCCTCCAGGTATACGCAGTATTTT.

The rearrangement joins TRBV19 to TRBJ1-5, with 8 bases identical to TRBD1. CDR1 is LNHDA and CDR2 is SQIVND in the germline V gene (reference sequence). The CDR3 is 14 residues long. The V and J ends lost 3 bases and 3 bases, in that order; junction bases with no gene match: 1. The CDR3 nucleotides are TGTGCCAGTAGTATCAGGGGGCTCAATCAGCCCCAGCATTTT. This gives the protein CASSIRGLNQPQHF. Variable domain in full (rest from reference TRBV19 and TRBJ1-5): DGGITQSPKYLFRKEGQNVTLSCEQNLNHDAMYWYRQDPGQGLRLIYYSQIVNDFQKGDIAEGYSVSREKKESFPLTVTSAQKNPTAFYLCASSIRGLNQPQHFGDGTRLSIL.

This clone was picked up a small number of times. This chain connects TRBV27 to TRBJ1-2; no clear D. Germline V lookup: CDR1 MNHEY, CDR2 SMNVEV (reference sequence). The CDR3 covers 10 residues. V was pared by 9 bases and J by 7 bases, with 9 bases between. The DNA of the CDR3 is TGTGCCAGTCAGGCTCGTGGCTACACCTTC. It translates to CASQARGYTF.

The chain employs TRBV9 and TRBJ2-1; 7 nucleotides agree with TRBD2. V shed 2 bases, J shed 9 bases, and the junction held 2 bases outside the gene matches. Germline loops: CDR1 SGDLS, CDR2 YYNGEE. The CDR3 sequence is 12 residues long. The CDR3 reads CASSVWGGEQFF. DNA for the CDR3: TGTGCCAGCAGCGTGTGGGGGGGTGAGCAGTTCTTC.

The CDR3 spells CASSLNPSPRLGYNEQFF. The CDR3 nucleotides read TGTGCCAGCAGTTTAAACCCCTCCCCTAGGTTGGGCTACAATGAGCAGTTCTTC. This chain connects TRBV27 to TRBJ2-1; D is uncertain. Germline CDR1 MNHEY, CDR2 SMNVEV (reference sequence). The CDR3 covers 18 residues. The V and J ends lost 2 bases and 3 bases respectively, with 20 bases between them.

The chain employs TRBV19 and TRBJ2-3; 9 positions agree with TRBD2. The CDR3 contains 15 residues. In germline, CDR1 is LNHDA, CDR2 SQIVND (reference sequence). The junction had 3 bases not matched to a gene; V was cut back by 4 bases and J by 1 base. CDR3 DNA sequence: TGTGCCAGTAGTAGGCTAGCGGGACGCACAGATACGCAGTATTTT. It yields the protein CASSRLAGRTDTQYF.

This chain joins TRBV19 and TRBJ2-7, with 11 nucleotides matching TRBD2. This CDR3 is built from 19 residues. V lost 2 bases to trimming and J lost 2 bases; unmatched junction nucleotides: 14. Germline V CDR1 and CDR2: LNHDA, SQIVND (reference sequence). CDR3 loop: CASSITTGTSGPQTYEQYF. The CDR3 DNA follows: TGTGCCAGTAGTATAACCACCGGGACTAGCGGTCCACAGACCTACGAGCAGTACTTC.

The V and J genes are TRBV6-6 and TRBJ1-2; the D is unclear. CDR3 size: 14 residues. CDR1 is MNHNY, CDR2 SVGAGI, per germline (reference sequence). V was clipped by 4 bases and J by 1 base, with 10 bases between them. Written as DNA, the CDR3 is TGTGCCAGCAGTTCAAGGAGGGTTAACTATGGCTACACCTTC. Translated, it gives CASSSRRVNYGYTF.

The CDR3, as DNA: TGTGCCAGCAGTTTACCAGGTCCGAACACCGGGGAGCTGTTTTTT. Translation: CASSLPGPNTGELFF. The chain has TRBV28 and TRBJ2-2, with no clear D. Germline V gene sequence: CDR1 MDHEN, CDR2 SYDVKM. The CDR3 consists of 15 residues. The V gene lost 2 bases and the J gene lost 0 bases, with 7 bases spanning the gap.

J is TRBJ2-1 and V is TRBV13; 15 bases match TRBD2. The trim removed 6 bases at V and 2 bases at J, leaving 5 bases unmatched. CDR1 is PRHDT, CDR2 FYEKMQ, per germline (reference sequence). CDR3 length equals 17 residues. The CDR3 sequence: CASRSGLAGGTYNEQFF. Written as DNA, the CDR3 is TGTGCCAGCAGATCGGGACTAGCGGGAGGAACCTACAATGAGCAGTTCTTC.

The CDR3 reads CASSQVSSVNEQFF. The CDR3 DNA sequence: TGTGCCAGCAGCCAAGTTTCCAGCGTCAATGAGCAGTTCTTC. The rearrangement links TRBV14 to TRBJ2-1; D gene unclear. Trimming cost V 1 base and J 6 bases, with 10 bases left between them. Germline V CDR1 and CDR2: SGHDN, FVKESK. The CDR3 is made up of 14 amino acids.

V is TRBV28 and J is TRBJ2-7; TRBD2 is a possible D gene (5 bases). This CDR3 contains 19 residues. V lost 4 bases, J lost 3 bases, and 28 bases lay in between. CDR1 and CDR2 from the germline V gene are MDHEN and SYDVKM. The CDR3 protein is CASSSVVFGVGTFDYEQYF. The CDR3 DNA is TGTGCCAGCAGTTCGGTAGTGTTCGGGGTTGGCACTTTTGACTACGAGCAGTACTTC.

The CDR3 here is CASSLIPNSGRYYNEQFF. DNA of the CDR3: TGTGCCAGCAGCCTAATACCTAATAGCGGGAGGTACTACAATGAGCAGTTCTTC. The chain combines TRBV5-4 with TRBJ2-1; 10 nucleotides agree with TRBD2. The CDR3 covers 18 residues. In germline, CDR1 is SGHNT, CDR2 YYREEE (reference sequence). V shed 4 bases, J shed 3 bases, and the junction held 13 bases outside the gene matches. Looking up the rest from reference TRBV5-4 and TRBJ2-1 gives the full variable domain: ETGVTQSPTHLIKTRGQQVTLRCSSQSGHNTVSWYQQALGQGPQFIFQYYREEENGRGNFPPRFSGLQFPNYSSELNVNALELDDSALYLCASSLIPNSGRYYNEQFFGPGTRLTVL.

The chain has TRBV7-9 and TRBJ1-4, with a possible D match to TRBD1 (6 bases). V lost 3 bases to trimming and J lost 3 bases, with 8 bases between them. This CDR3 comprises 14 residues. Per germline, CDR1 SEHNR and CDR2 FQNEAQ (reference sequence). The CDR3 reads CASSLDRANEKLFF. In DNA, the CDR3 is TGTGCCAGCAGCTTGGACAGAGCTAATGAAAAACTGTTTTTT.

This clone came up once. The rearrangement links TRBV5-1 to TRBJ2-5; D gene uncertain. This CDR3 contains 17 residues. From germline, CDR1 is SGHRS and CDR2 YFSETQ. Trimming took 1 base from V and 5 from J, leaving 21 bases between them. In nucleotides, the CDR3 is TGCGCCAGCAGCTTGAAGATTAGCACCCATAGTGGGGAGACCCAGTACTTC. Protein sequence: CASSLKISTHSGETQYF.